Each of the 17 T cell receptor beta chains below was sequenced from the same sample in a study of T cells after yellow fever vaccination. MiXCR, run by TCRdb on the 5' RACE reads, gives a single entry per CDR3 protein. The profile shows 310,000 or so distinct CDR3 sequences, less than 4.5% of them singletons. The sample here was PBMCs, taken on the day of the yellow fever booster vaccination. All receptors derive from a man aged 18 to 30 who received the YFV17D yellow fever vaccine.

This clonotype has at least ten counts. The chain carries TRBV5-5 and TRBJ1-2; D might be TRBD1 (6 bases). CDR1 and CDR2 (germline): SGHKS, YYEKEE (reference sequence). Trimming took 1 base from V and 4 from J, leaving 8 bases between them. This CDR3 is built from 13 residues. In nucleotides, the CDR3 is TGTGCCAGCAGCTTGAGGGGGGCCTATGGCTACACCTTC. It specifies CASSLRGAYGYTF.

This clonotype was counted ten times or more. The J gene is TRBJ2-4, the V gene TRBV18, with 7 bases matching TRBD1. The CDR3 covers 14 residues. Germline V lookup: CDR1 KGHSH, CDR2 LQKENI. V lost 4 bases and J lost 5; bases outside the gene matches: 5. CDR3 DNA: TGTGCCAGCTCACAGACCCAGGGGGAAAACATTCAGTACTTC. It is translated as CASSQTQGENIQYF.

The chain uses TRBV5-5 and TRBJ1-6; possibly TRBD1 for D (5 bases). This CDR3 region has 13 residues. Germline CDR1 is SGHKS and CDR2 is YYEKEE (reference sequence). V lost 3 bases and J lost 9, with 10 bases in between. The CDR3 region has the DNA TGTGCCAGCAGCTCCAGGGATAGTTCACCCCTCCACTTT. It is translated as CASSSRDSSPLHF.

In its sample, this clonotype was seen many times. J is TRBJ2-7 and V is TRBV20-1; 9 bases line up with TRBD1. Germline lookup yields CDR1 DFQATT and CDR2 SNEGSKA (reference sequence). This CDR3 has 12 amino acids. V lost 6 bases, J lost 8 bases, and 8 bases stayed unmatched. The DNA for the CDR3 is TGCAGTGCCCCCCGGACAGGGGTTAAGCAGTACTTC. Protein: CSAPRTGVKQYF.

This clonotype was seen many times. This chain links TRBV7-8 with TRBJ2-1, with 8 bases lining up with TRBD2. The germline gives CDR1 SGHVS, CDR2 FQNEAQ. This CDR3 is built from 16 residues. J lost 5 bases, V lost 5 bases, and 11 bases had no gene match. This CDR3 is CASSRGELADNNEQFF. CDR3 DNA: TGTGCCAGCAGCCGAGGGGAACTAGCGGACAACAATGAGCAGTTCTTC.

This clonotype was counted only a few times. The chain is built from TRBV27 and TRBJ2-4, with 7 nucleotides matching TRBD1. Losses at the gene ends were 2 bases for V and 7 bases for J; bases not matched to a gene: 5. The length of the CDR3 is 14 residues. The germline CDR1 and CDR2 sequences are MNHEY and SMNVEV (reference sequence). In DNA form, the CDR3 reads TGTGCCAGCAGTTTAAGACAGGGATGGAACATTCAGTACTTC. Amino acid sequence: CASSLRQGWNIQYF.

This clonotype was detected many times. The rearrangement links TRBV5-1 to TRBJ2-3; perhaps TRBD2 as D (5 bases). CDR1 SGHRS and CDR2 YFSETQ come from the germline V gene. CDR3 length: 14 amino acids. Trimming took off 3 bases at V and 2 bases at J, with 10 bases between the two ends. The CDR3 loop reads CASSSDFVTDTQYF. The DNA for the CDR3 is TGCGCCAGCAGCTCGGACTTCGTCACAGATACGCAGTATTTT.

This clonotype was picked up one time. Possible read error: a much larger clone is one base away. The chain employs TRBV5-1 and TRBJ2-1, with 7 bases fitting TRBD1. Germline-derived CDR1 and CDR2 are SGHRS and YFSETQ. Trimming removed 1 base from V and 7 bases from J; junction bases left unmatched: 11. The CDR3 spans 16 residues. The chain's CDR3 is CASSLSVGTAWNEQFF. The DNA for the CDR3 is TGCGCCAGCAGCTTGTCTGTCGGGACAGCTTGGAATGAGCAGTTCTTC.

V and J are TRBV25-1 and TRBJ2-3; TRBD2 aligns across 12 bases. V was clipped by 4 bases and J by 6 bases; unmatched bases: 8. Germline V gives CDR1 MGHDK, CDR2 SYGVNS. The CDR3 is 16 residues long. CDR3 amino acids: CASSALLAGGLDTQYF. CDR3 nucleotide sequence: TGTGCCAGCAGTGCCTTACTAGCGGGGGGCCTTGATACGCAGTATTTT.

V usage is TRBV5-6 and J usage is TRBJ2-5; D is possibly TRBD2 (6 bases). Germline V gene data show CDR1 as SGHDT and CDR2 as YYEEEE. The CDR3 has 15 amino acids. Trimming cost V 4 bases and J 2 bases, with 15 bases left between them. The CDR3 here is CASSNIIRGQETQYF. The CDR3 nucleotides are TGTGCCAGCAGCAATATAATCCGGGGGCAAGAGACCCAGTACTTC. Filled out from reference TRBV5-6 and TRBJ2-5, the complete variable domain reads DAGVTQSPTHLIKTRGQQVTLRCSPKSGHDTVSWYQQALGQGPQFIFQYYEEEERQRGNFPDRFSGHQFPNYSSELNVNALLLGDSALYLCASSNIIRGQETQYFGPGTRLLVL.

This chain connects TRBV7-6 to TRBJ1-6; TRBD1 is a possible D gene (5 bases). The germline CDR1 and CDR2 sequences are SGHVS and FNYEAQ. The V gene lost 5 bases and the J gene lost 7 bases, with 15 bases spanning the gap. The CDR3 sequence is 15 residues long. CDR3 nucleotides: TGTGCCAGCAGCCCGGGCCGAAGGGGCAATTCACCCCTCCACTTT. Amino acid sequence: CASSPGRRGNSPLHF.

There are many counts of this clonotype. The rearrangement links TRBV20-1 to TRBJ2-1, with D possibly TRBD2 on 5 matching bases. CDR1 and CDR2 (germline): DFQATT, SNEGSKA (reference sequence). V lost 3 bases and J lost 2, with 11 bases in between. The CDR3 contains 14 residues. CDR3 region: CSASDYKTYNEQFF. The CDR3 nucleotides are TGCAGTGCTAGTGACTATAAGACCTACAATGAGCAGTTCTTC.

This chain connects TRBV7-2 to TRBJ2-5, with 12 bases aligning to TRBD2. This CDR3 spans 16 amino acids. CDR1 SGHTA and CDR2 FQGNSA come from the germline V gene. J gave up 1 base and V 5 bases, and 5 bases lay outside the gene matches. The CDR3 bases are TGTGCCAGCAGCCCGGGACTAGCGGGTCTCCAAGAGACCCAGTACTTC. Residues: CASSPGLAGLQETQYF.

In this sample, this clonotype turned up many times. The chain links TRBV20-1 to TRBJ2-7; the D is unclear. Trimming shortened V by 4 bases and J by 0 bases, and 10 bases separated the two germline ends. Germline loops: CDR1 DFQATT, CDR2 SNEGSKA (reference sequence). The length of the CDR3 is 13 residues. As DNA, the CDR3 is TGCAGTGCTACCCAGTCCGGCTCCTACGAGCAGTACTTC. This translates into CSATQSGSYEQYF.

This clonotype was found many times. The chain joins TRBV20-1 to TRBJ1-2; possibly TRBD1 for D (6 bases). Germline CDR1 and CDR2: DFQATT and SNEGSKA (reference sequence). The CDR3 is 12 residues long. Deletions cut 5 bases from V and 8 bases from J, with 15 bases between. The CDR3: CSAGGPLRGYTF. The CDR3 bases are TGCAGTGCTGGGGGGCCCCTTAGGGGCTACACCTTC.

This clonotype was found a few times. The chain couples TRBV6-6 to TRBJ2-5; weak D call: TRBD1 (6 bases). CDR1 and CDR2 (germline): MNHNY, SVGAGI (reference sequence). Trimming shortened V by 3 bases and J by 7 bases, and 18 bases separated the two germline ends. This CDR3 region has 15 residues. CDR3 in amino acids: CASSYRGFPAGTQYF. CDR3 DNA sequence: TGTGCCAGCAGTTATAGGGGGTTCCCCGCGGGGACCCAGTACTTC.

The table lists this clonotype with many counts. The CDR3 bases are TGCGCCAGCAGTGATAGGGGGGGACCTTTCCCCCTCCACTTT. It translates to CASSDRGGPFPLHF. This chain joins TRBV10-2 and TRBJ1-6; weak D call: TRBD1 (6 bases). The CDR3 has 14 residues. V lost 3 bases to trimming and J lost 13 bases, with 16 bases between them. Germline CDR1 reads WSHSY; CDR2 reads SAAADI.